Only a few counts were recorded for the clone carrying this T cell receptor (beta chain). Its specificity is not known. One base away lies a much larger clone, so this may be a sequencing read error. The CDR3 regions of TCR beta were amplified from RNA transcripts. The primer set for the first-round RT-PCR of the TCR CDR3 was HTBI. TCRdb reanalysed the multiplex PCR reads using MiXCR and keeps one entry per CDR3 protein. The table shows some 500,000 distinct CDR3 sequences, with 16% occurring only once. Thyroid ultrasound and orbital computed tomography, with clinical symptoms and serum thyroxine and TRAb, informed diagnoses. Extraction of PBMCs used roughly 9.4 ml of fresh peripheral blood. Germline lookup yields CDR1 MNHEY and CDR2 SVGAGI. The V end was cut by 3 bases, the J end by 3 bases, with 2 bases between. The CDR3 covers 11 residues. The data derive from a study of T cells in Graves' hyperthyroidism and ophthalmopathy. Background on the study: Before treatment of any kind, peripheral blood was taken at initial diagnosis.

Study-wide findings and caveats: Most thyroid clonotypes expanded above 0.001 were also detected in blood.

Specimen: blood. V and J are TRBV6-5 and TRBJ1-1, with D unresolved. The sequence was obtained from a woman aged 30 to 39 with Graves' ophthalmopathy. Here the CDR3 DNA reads TGTGCCAGCAGTTATGACACTGAAGCTTTCTTT. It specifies CASSYDTEAFF.